Listed below are T cell receptor beta chains from one sample, sequenced in a study of cytomegalovirus exposure and HLA in healthy donors. Sequenced by immunoSEQ multiplex PCR; TCRdb stores in-frame clones only, minus some. The data hold roughly 100,000 clones, with around three fifths observed a single time. Sample: PBMCs. All receptors come from a woman aged 45-60 years in good health and CMV-seropositive. Each CDR3 is given with its conserved first and last residue. D genes are given only for firm matches. Clone size, where shown, is once, few, many, or a class for clones that have expanded.

J gene	V gene	clone size	D gene	CDR3 DNA	CDR3 protein
TRBJ2-5	TRBV7-9	-	-	TGTGCCAGCAGCCCCCCGGGCCGGGGGGAGACCCAGTACTTC	CASSPPGRGETQYF
TRBJ2-1	TRBV7-9	-	-	TGTGCCAGCAGCTTAGGGACATTAAATGAGCAGTTCTTC	CASSLGTLNEQFF
TRBJ2-7	TRBV30	-	-	TGTGCCTGGAGTGTATCGGGGTACGAGCAGTACTTC	CAWSVSGYEQYF
TRBJ1-1	TRBV5-1	-	-	TGCGCCAGCAGCCTCACGACAGAGGTTGAAGCTTTCTTT	CASSLTTEVEAFF
TRBJ1-1	TRBV19	-	-	TGTGCCAGTAGTATATCGGGAGACTACACTGAAGCTTTCTTT	CASSISGDYTEAFF
TRBJ1-1	TRBV28	-	TRBD1	TGTGCCAGCAGTTTTTGGAGGGGGCGCACTGAAGCTTTCTTT	CASSFWRGRTEAFF
TRBJ2-1	TRBV7-7	-	TRBD2	TGTGCCAGCAGCTCTGGACTAGCGGGGGGCGGGAATGAGCAGTTCTTC	CASSSGLAGGGNEQFF
TRBJ2-2	TRBV5-1	few	TRBD2	TGCGCCAGCAGCGGGGGACTAGCGAACACCGGGGAGCTGTTTTTT	CASSGGLANTGELFF
TRBJ1-1	TRBV6-5	-	TRBD1	TGTGCCAGCAGTTACAAGACAGGGATCGCTGAAGCTTTCTTT	CASSYKTGIAEAFF
TRBJ1-1	TRBV29-1	-	-	TGCAGCACGGGGAGGGGTCCGAACACTGAAGCTTTCTTT	CSTGRGPNTEAFF